This T cell receptor (beta chain) was found in a study of T cells in Graves' hyperthyroidism and ophthalmopathy (dated by TCRdb to the late 2010s). In terms of the full investigation: Peripheral blood was sampled at the time of initial diagnosis, prior to any treatment. TCR V-J signatures able to tell the groups apart were searched for in a discovery cohort of some 97 patients, of whom around 43 had Graves' ophthalmopathy and around 56 had stable Graves' hyperthyroidism. An independent validation cohort of 18 to 20 hyperthyroidism patients and about 16 patients who later progressed to ophthalmopathy tested prospective prediction of ophthalmopathy. The 100 discovery patients were randomly split 7:3 into training and test sets. In over five Graves' hyperthyroidism patients, the study also compared T-cell repertoires from thyroid tissue with T-cell repertoires from blood. After sampling, hyperthyroidism patients received methimazole starting at 30 mg daily, and ophthalmopathy patients received high-dose intravenous methylprednisolone. The paper reports TCR Vbeta CDR3 sequencing of some 140 peripheral blood samples: approximately 41 ophthalmopathy, over 70 hyperthyroidism and around 17 progressor patients.

Results and caveats for the whole study, not just this receptor: No statistical method was used to set the sample size in advance, and investigators knew the group allocation. A model built on a 13 V-J signature distinguished ophthalmopathy from stable hyperthyroidism, reaching about 89% sensitivity and about 81% specificity in cross-validation and 80%/75% in testing. During validation, the model predicted progression to ophthalmopathy a median of approximately 7 months ahead of onset, with 60% to 71% sensitivity and about 72% specificity. Most expanded thyroid clonotypes (frequency above 0.001) were also detected in blood, suggesting blood repertoires may reflect thyroid immune responses.

Graves' hyperthyroidism was defined as stable when no progression to ophthalmopathy occurred over 18 months of follow-up. The hyperthyroidism patients were between 18 and 65 years old and newly diagnosed, with a disease duration of less than 2 months. Patients with uncontrolled infections, other autoimmune diseases, pregnancy or lactation were excluded. Diagnoses were based on clinical symptoms, serum thyroxine and TRAb, thyroid ultrasound and orbital computed tomography. PBMCs were separated from over 9 ml of fresh peripheral blood using Ficoll-Paque density gradient centrifugation. Total RNA was extracted using Trizol reagent, and RNA quality was assessed on an Agilent 2100 Bioanalyzer. CDR1 and CDR2 were assigned from the germline V gene (reference sequence) as DFQATT and SNEGSKA. V drops 8 bases and J drops 4 bases, leaving 20 bases in between. The CDR3 starts with the cysteine, ends with the phenylalanine, and has 14 residues. The CDR3 DNA has 42 bases and is translated from base 1.

The TCR beta CDR3 regions were amplified from RNA transcripts. A first-round RT-PCR of the TCR CDR3 used the HTBI primer set with the Qiagen OneStep RT-PCR kit. Libraries were constructed in a second round of multiplex PCR, after which size selection and purification were performed. Paired-end sequencing of the libraries was performed with 100 bp reads on an Illumina HiSeq2000. Per the source publication's procedure: Raw data were processed with SOAPnuke, discarding reads with adapters, uncalled bases, mean Phred below 15, or no exact constant-primer or identifier match. High-quality paired reads were merged using COPE v1.2.5, and each unique nucleotide sequence was defined as a clonotype. Clonotypes were aligned to IMGT TRBV, TRBD and TRBJ reference segments using MiTCR v1.1. Analysis was restricted to V-J combinations with a frequency above 0.0001, which covered roughly 99% of repertoires. The TCS score was defined as F50 (clonal expansion) divided by E x V (chaos), with BLOSUM62-based TCRdist calculated between CDR3 peptides within each V-J. Welch's t-statistics and random forest reduced 500 to 550 V-J features to some 14, which were used in a naive Bayes classifier (R e1071). In TCRdb, the public reads were trimmed at Q25 with fastp and aligned with MiXCR, with productive beta chains retained. Each CDR3 protein gets just one entry, which takes the most common genes and DNA from the rows behind it. The V and J calls, along with clone size, are taken from TCRdb and not from the paper's own processing. The table for this sample lists 300,000 to 400,000 distinct CDR3 sequences; about 12% of them were counted only once. The top ten clones comprise 9.2% of the sample.

In this sample, this clonotype turned up many times. What this receptor recognizes is not known. No base qualities exist here, and no much larger clone lies one base off it. What was sequenced was blood. The receptor was derived from a woman under 30 with Graves' hyperthyroidism. Recombination joined TRBV20-1 with TRBJ1-1; the D gene is not confidently resolved. The nucleotides are TGCAGTCTTCGCAGAGAAGGACGGGGCACTGAAGCTTTCTTT. Its protein is CSLRREGRGTEAFF.